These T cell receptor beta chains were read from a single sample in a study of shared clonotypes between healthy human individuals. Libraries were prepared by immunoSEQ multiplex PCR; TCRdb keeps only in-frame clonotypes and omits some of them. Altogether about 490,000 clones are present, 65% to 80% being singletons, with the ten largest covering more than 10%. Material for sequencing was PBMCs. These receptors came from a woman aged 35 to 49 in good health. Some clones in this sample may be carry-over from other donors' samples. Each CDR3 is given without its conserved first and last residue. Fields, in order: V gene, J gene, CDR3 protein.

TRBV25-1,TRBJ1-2,ASSDDFFGYT
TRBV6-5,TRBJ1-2,ASSYTGQGRGYT
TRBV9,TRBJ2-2,ASSVGLVGYTGELF
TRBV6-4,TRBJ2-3,ASSEVGGGTDTQY
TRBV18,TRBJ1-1,ASSALHGDTEAF
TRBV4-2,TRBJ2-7,ASSRTGGGYEQY
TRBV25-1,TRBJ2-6,ASCRGGTGANVLT
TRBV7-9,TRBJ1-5,ASSRDTGTVSNQPQH
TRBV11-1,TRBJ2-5,ASSPPVGGAVSTQY
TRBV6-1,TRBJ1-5,ASSGQLNQPQH
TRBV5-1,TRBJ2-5,ASSPGTGEYQETQY
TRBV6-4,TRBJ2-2,ASSDGTNTGELF
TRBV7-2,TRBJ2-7,ASSPRLAGVSEQY
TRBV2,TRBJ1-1,ASSDRVGETEAF
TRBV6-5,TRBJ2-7,ASRTSTYEQY
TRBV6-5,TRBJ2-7,ASSFGPNKGYEQY
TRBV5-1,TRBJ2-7,ASSLASSEAYEQY
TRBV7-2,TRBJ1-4,ASSLDRSNEKLF
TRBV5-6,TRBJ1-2,ASSGGQVHYGYT
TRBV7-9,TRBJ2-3,ASSLVAEKADTQY
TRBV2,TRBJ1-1,ASGEGNTEAF
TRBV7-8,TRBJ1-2,ASSFGTGADYGYT
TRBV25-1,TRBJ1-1,ASSERSELAF
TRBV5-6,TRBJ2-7,ASSLSPWESRSYEQY
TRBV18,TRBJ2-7,ASSSPPVGAGDEQY
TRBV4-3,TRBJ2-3,ASSPLTGGYTQY
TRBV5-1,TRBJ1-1,ASSLASASHTEAF
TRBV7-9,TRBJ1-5,ASSPDRQNQPQH
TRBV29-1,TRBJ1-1,SVGTTKGTEAF
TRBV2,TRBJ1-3,ASRNRVGNTIY
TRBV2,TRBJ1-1,ASSWDSKNTEAF
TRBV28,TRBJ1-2,ASSLTGQGRRYT
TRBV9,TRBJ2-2,ASSPGTSGRTGELF
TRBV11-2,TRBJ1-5,ASSLEMAEISNQPQH
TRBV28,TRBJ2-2,ASSPLSTANTGELF
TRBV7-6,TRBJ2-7,ASSFRLREGEQY
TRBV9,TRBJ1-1,ASSVGTANTEAF
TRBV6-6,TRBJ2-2,ASSSPRLTGELF
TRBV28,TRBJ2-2,ASRGGDLNTGELF
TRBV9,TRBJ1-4,ASSARTGNEKLF
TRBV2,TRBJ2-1,ASSEQGRYNEQF
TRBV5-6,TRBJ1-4,ASSLAGFANEKLF
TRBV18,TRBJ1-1,ASSPSWSGNTEAF
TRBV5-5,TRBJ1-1,ASSLSNEAF
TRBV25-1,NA,ASRLAGGNEQY
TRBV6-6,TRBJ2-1,ASTRQGSYNEQF
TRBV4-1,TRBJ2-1,ASGTSGRAYEQF
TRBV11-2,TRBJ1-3,ASSRDSQGYTIY
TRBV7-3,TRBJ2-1,ASSQGGGNNEQF
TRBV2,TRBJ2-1,ATKGTSGRASEQF
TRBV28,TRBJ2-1,ASSPPGLLQVEQF
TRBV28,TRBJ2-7,ASRYRQGRTYEQY
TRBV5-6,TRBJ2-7,ASTLPSGEQY
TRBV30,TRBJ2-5,AWSVLKETQY
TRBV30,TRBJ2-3,AWAPGQSSTDTQY
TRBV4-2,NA,ASSQDQSGKTTYEQY
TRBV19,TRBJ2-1,ASSEGLAGYNEQF
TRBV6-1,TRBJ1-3,ASSEGTGPGNTIY
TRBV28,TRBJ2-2,ASGWTGELF